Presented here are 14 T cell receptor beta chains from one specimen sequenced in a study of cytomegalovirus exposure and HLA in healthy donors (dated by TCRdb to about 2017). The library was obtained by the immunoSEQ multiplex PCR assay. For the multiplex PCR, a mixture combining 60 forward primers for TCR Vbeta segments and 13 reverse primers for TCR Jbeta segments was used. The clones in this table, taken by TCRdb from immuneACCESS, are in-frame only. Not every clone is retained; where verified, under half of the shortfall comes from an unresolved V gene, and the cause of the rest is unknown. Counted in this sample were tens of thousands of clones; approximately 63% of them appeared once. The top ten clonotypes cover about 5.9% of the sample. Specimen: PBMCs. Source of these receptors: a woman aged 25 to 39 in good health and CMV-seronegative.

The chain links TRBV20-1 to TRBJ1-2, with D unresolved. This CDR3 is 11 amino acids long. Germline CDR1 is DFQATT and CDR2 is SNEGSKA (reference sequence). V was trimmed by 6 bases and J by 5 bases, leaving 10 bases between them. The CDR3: CSAAGRYGYTF. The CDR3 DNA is TGCAGTGCCGCCGGGAGATATGGCTACACCTTC.

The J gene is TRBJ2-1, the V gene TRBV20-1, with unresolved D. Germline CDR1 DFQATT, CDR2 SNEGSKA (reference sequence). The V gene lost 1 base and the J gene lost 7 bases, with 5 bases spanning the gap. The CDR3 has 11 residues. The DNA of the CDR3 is TGCAGTGCTAGAGCGGTTAATGAGCAGTTCTTC. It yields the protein CSARAVNEQFF.

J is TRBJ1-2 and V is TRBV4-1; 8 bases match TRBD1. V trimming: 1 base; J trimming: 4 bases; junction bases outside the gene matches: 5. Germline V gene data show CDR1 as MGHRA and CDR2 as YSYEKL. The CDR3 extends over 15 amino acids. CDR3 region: CASSQGDRTIYGYTF. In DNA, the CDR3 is TGCGCCAGCAGCCAAGGGGACAGGACCATCTATGGCTACACCTTC.

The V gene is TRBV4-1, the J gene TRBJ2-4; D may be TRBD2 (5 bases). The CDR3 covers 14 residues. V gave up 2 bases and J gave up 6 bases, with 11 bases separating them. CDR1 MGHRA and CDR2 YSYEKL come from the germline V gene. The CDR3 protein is CASSQLAEGNIQYF. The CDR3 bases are TGCGCCAGCAGCCAACTGGCCGAGGGAAACATTCAGTACTTC.

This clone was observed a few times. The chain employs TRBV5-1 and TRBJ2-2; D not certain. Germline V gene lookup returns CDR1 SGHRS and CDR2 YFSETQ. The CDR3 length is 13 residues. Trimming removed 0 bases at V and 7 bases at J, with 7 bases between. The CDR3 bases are TGCGCCAGCAGCTTGGGTACCTACGGGGAGCTGTTTTTT. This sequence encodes CASSLGTYGELFF.

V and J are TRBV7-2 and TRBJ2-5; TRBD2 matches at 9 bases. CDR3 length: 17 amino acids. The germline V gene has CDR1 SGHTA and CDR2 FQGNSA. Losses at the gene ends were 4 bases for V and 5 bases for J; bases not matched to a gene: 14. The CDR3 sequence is CASSYSTGGGDFETQYF. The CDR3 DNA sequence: TGTGCCAGCAGCTATTCCACTGGCGGGGGGGATTTTGAGACCCAGTACTTC. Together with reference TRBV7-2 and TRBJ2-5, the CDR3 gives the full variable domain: GAGVSQSPSNKVTEKGKDVELRCDPISGHTALYWYRQSLGQGLEFLIYFQGNSAPDKSGLPSDRFSAERTGGSVSTLTIQRTQQEDSAVYLCASSYSTGGGDFETQYFGPGTRLLVL.

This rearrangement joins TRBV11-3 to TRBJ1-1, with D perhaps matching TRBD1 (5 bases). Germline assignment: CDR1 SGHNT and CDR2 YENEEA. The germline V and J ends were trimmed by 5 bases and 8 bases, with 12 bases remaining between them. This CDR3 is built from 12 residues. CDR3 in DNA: TGTGCCAGCAGCATGGGAAACAGGGAAGCTTTCTTT. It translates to CASSMGNREAFF.

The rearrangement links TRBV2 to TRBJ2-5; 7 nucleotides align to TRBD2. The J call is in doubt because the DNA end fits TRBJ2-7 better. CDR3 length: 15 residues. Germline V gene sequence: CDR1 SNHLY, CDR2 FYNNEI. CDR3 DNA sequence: TGTGCCAGCAGTGAAGGCCCTAGCGGCTCCTACGAGCAGTACTTC. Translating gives CASSEGPSGSYEQYF.

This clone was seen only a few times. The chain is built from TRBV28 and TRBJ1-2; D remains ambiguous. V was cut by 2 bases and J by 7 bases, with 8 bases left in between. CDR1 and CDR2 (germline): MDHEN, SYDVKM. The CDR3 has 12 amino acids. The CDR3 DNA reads TGTGCCAGCAGTTTACCCGGGAGTGGCTACACCTTC. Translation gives CASSLPGSGYTF.

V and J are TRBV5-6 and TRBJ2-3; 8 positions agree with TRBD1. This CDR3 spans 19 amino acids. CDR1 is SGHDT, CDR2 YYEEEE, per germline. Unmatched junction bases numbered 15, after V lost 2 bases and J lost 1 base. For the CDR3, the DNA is TGTGCCAGCAGCTTAAACTTCGGACAGGGAAAATTCGGCACAGATACGCAGTATTTT. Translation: CASSLNFGQGKFGTDTQYF.

In DNA, the CDR3 is TGTGCTAGTGCCTTCGGACTAGCGGGAGGGGATGAGCAGTTCTTC. It codes for CASAFGLAGGDEQFF. V gene TRBV12-5 combines with J gene TRBJ2-1, with 15 bases that match TRBD2. Per germline, CDR1 LGHNT and CDR2 FRNRAP. Germline trimming cut 7 bases from V and 8 bases from J; bases unmatched to any gene: 6. The CDR3 length is 15 residues.

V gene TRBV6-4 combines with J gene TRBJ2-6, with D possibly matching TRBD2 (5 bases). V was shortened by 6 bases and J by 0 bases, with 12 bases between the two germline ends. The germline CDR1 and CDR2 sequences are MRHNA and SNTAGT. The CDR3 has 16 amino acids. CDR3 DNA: TGTGCCAGCAGCGGGGAACCTTACTCTGGGGCCAACGTCCTGACTTTC. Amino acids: CASSGEPYSGANVLTF.

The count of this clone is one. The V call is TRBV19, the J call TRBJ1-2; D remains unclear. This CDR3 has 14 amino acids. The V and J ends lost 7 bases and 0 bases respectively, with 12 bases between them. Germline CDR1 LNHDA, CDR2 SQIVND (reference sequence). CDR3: CASNGPEANYGYTF. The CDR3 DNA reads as TGTGCCAGTAATGGCCCAGAAGCTAACTATGGCTACACCTTC.

The CDR3 DNA sequence: TGCGCCAGCAGCTTGGCGGTTAGCTCCTACGAGCAGTACTTC. This translates into CASSLAVSSYEQYF. This chain joins TRBV5-1 and TRBJ2-7, with D hard to call. Germline CDR1 SGHRS, CDR2 YFSETQ. Trimming removed 0 bases at V and 0 bases at J, with 7 bases between. The CDR3 sequence is 14 residues long.